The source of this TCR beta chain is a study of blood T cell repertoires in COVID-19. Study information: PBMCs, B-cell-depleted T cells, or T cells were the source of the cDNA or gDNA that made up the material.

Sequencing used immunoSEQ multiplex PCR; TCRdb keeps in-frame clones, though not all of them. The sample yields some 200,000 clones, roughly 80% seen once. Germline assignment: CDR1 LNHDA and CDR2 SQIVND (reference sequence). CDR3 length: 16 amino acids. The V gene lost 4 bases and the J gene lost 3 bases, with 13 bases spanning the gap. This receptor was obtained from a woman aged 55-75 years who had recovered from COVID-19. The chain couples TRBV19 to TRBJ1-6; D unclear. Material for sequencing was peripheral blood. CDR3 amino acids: CASSTQSVGYNSPLHF. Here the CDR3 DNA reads TGTGCCAGTAGTACGCAATCCGTCGGCTATAATTCACCCCTCCACTTT.